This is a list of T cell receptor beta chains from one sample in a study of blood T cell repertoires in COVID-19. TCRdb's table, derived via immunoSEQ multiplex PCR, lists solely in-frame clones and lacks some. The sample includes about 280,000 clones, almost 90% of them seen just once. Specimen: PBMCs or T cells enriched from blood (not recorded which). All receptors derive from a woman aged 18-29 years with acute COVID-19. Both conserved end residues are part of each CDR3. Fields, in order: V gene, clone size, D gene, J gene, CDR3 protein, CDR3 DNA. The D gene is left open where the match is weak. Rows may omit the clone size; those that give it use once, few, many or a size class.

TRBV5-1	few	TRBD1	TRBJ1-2	CASSMGTGVNYGYTF	TGCGCCAGCAGCATGGGGACAGGAGTTAACTATGGCTACACCTTC
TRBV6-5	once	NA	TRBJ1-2	CASSSYGGYGYTF	TGTGCCAGCAGTTCCTATGGTGGCTATGGCTACACCTTC
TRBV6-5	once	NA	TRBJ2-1	CASGPTGWVYNEQFF	TGTGCCAGCGGGCCGACAGGTTGGGTGTACAATGAGCAGTTCTTC
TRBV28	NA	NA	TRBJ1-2	CASRSRGGVGGYTF	TGTGCCAGCAGGTCAAGAGGGGGAGTTGGTGGCTACACCTTC
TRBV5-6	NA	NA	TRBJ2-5	CASSFGRQGQETQYF	TGTGCCAGCAGCTTTGGTAGGCAGGGACAAGAGACCCAGTACTTC
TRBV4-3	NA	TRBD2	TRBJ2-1	CASSPGTSLYNEQFF	TGCGCCAGCAGCCCCGGGACTAGCCTGTACAATGAGCAGTTCTTC
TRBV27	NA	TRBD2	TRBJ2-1	CASSLRTSSYNEQFF	TGTGCCAGCAGTCTAAGGACTAGCTCCTACAATGAGCAGTTCTTC
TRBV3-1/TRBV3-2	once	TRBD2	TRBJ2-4	CASSQLSGKSGVKNIQYF	TGTGCCAGCAGCCAACTAAGCGGGAAAAGTGGAGTCAAAAACATTCAGTACTTC
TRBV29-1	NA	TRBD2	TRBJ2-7	CSVAGTSGRPSYEQYF	TGCAGCGTGGCTGGGACTAGCGGGAGGCCCTCCTACGAGCAGTACTTC
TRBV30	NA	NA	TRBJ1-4	CAWSVLPGGKLFF	TGTGCCTGGAGTGTACTCCCAGGTGGTAAACTGTTTTTT
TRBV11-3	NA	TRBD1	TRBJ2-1	CASALEGTGGSREQFF	TGTGCCAGCGCGTTAGAGGGGACAGGGGGGTCGAGAGAGCAGTTCTTC
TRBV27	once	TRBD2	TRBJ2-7	CATSGGYEQYF	TGTGCCACTAGCGGGGGCTACGAGCAGTACTTC
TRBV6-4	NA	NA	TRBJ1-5	CASEGDNQPQHF	TGTGCCAGCGAAGGAGACAATCAGCCCCAGCATTTT
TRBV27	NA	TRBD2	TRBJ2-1	CASSFWTSGNNEQFF	TGTGCCAGCAGTTTTTGGACTAGCGGGAACAATGAGCAGTTCTTC
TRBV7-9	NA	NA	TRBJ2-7	CASSSIGDTSYEQYF	TGTGCCAGCAGCTCTATAGGGGACACCTCCTACGAGCAGTACTTC
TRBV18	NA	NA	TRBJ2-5	CASSPTQHRVKGETQYF	TGTGCCAGCTCACCGACCCAACACAGGGTGAAGGGAGAGACCCAGTACTTC
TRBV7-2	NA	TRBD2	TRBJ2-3	CASSPTLAGGITDTQYF	TGTGCCAGCAGCCCAACCCTAGCGGGAGGCATCACAGATACGCAGTATTTT
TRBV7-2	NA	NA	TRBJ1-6	CASSPRGQDYNSPLHF	TGTGCCAGCAGCCCCAGAGGGCAGGATTATAATTCACCCCTCCACTTT
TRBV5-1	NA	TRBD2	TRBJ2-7	CASSLSREVLYEQYF	TGCGCCAGCAGCCTCTCGCGGGAGGTTCTCTACGAGCAGTACTTC
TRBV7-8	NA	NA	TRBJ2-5	CASRQWGEQETQYF	TGTGCCAGCAGGCAATGGGGGGAGCAAGAGACCCAGTACTTC
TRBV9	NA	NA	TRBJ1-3	CASSGGGSGNTIYF	TGTGCCAGCAGCGGAGGGGGCTCTGGAAACACCATATATTTT
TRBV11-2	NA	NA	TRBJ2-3	CASSLAHQRVGVTDTQYF	TGTGCCAGCAGCTTAGCCCACCAGCGCGTAGGGGTCACAGATACGCAGTATTTT